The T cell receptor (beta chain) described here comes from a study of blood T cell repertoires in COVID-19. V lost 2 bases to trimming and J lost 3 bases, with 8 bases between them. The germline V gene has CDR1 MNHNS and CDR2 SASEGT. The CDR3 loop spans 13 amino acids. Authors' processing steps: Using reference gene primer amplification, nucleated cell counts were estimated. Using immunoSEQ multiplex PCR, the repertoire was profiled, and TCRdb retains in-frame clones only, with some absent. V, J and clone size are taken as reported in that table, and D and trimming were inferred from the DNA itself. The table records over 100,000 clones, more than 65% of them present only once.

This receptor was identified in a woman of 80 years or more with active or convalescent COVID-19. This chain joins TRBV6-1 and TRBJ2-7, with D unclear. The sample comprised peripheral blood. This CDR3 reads CASSEFGLYEQYF. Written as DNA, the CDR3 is TGTGCCAGCAGTGAATTTGGGCTCTACGAGCAGTACTTC.